Listed below are T cell receptor beta chains from one sample, sequenced in a study of cytomegalovirus exposure and HLA in healthy donors. Only in-frame clones appear in the TCRdb table, and some are missing; sequencing was by immunoSEQ multiplex PCR. The repertoire holds over 110,000 clones, with 75% to 80% as singletons. The sample was PBMCs. These TCRs come from a woman aged 40 to 55 in good health and CMV-seropositive. CDR3s include the opening cysteine and the closing phenylalanine or tryptophan. The D gene is left open where the match is weak. The size field is filled for only some rows; it gives once, few, many or a size class.

>.|TRBJ1-4|TRBV7-9|.
CASSLGGGGSKEKLFF
TGTGCCAGCAGCCTTGGCGGCGGGGGGTCTAAGGAAAAACTGTTTTTT
>TRBD1|TRBJ2-5|TRBV7-2|.
CASSYHATDSGGETQYF
TGTGCCAGCAGCTACCACGCTACGGATTCAGGGGGCGAGACCCAGTACTTC
>.|TRBJ2-5|TRBV18|.
CASHQTGTQETQYF
TGTGCCAGCCACCAGACTGGAACTCAAGAGACCCAGTACTTC
>.|TRBJ2-5|TRBV19|.
CASTSFSGETQYF
TGTGCCAGTACCTCGTTTTCCGGAGAGACCCAGTACTTC
>TRBD2|TRBJ2-7|TRBV18|once
CASSRISGTSESYEQYF
TGTGCCAGCTCACGAATCTCCGGGACTAGCGAATCCTACGAGCAGTACTTC
>.|TRBJ2-5|TRBV6-6|.
CASSQGQVKETQYF
TGTGCCAGCAGTCAGGGGCAGGTCAAAGAGACCCAGTACTTC
>.|TRBJ2-5|TRBV7-9|once
CASSSQGRETQYF
TGTGCCAGCAGCTCACAGGGAAGAGAGACCCAGTACTTC
>TRBD1|TRBJ1-1|TRBV23-1|.
CASIYREDRMNTEAFF
TGCGCCAGCATATACAGAGAGGACAGGATGAACACTGAAGCTTTCTTT
>.|TRBJ2-5|TRBV11-2|.
CASSLVLAGETQYF
TGTGCCAGCAGCTTAGTTCTGGCGGGAGAGACCCAGTACTTC
>TRBD2|TRBJ2-7|TRBV7-9|.
CSSTSSGGEQYF
TGTTCCAGCACCTCATCGGGGGGTGAGCAGTACTTC
>.|TRBJ2-7|TRBV9|.
CASSVGGTVSYEQYF
TGTGCCAGCAGCGTAGGCGGGACGGTCTCCTACGAGCAGTACTTC
>TRBD1|TRBJ2-7|TRBV6-5|large
CASTPGQGKYEQYF
TGTGCCAGCACTCCGGGACAGGGCAAGTACGAGCAGTACTTC
>TRBD1|TRBJ1-1|TRBV27|.
CASSPGQITEAFF
TGTGCCAGCAGCCCGGGACAGATCACTGAAGCTTTCTTT
>TRBD2|TRBJ2-1|TRBV7-2|.
CASSLYAGAYNEQFF
TGTGCCAGCAGCTTATATGCGGGAGCGTACAATGAGCAGTTCTTC
>TRBD2|TRBJ2-7|TRBV19|.
CASSPRSGVPIYEQYF
TGTGCCAGTAGTCCCCGAAGCGGGGTTCCCATCTACGAGCAGTACTTC
>.|TRBJ1-4|TRBV5-1|few
CASSHGQPGEKLFF
TGCGCCAGCAGCCACGGTCAGCCGGGAGAAAAACTGTTTTTT
>.|TRBJ2-1|TRBV5-5|few
CASSDRERTYNEQFF
TGTGCCAGCTCTGATCGGGAAAGGACCTACAATGAGCAGTTCTTC
>.|TRBJ2-1|TRBV5-4|.
CASSWQQVLREQFF
TGTGCCAGCAGTTGGCAACAGGTTCTTCGCGAGCAGTTCTTC
>.|TRBJ1-2|TRBV5-1|.
CASSPPQGEHGYTF
TGCGCCAGCAGCCCCCCACAGGGTGAGCATGGCTACACCTTC
>.|TRBJ2-5|TRBV7-9|few
CSSSLGGAGETQYF
TGTTCCAGCAGTCTTGGGGGGGCAGGGGAGACCCAGTACTTC
>TRBD1|TRBJ1-2|TRBV2|.
CASREAGGSTVGYTF
TGTGCCAGCAGGGAGGCAGGGGGGAGTACGGTTGGCTACACCTTC
>.|TRBJ1-1|TRBV10-3|few
CAISDGTLNTEAFF
TGTGCCATCAGTGATGGGACACTCAACACTGAAGCTTTCTTT
>TRBD2|TRBJ2-1|TRBV10-2|.
CASSETYPGLAGGNYNEQFF
TGCGCCAGCAGTGAGACTTATCCGGGACTAGCGGGAGGGAACTACAATGAGCAGTTCTTC
>.|TRBJ2-1|TRBV10-3|.
CAITNTRGGGPTYGEQFF
TGTGCCATCACTAATACTAGGGGAGGCGGACCAACATACGGTGAGCAGTTCTTC
>.|TRBJ2-7|TRBV11-2|.
CASSLRGVSSYEQYF
TGTGCCAGCAGCTTAAGGGGCGTCAGCTCCTACGAGCAGTACTTC
>.|TRBJ1-1|TRBV18|.
CASSPVGAATEAFF
TGTGCCAGCTCACCTGTGGGGGCGGCCACTGAAGCTTTCTTT
>TRBD1|TRBJ1-2|TRBV5-4|.
CASSLEQGAIGYTF
TGTGCCAGCAGCTTGGAACAGGGGGCGATTGGCTACACCTTC
>TRBD2|TRBJ2-1|TRBV30|.
CAWSVPIGLAGGVYNEQFF
TGTGCCTGGAGTGTACCGATCGGTTTAGCGGGAGGGGTGTACAATGAGCAGTTCTTC
>.|TRBJ1-3|TRBV7-8|.
CASSVGGGAGNTIYF
TGTGCCAGCAGCGTAGGGGGGGGAGCTGGAAACACCATATATTTT
>.|TRBJ2-1|TRBV7-3|few
CASSSGVGFNEQFF
TGTGCCAGCAGCTCGGGGGTGGGCTTCAATGAGCAGTTCTTC
>TRBD2|TRBJ2-5|TRBV7-8|.
CASSLAREREYGQYF
TGTGCCAGCAGCTTAGCGCGGGAGCGGGAGTATGGGCAGTACTTC
>.|TRBJ2-2|TRBV9|.
CASSADSHTGELFF
TGTGCCAGCAGCGCCGACTCGCACACCGGGGAGCTGTTTTTT
>.|TRBJ2-7|TRBV10-3|once
CATLTDEAYEQYF
TGTGCCACCTTGACAGACGAGGCCTACGAGCAGTACTTC
>.|TRBJ2-7|TRBV5-1|.
CASRSEGGNEQYF
TGCGCCAGCAGGTCCGAGGGAGGCAACGAGCAGTACTTC
>.|TRBJ2-1|TRBV19|.
CASSTGHQSEQFF
TGTGCCAGTAGTACCGGACACCAAAGTGAGCAGTTCTTC
>TRBD1|TRBJ2-7|TRBV5-1|.
CASTLDRGPNEQYF
TGCGCCAGCACCCTGGACAGGGGGCCCAACGAGCAGTACTTC
>.|TRBJ2-7|TRBV5-1|.
CASSPQGTYEQYF
TGCGCCAGCAGCCCGCAGGGGACCTACGAGCAGTACTTC
>.|TRBJ1-1|TRBV30|.
CAWRVRGEAFF
TGTGCCTGGAGGGTCAGGGGTGAAGCTTTCTTT
>TRBD1|TRBJ2-5|TRBV5-1|.
CASSLGQGAETQYF
TGCGCCAGCAGCTTAGGACAGGGGGCGGAGACCCAGTACTTC
>TRBD2|TRBJ2-1|TRBV7-6|.
CASSLTSGVYNEQFF
TGTGCCAGCAGCTTAACTAGCGGGGTTTACAATGAGCAGTTCTTC
>.|TRBJ2-3|TRBV5-1|.
CASSPLVGDTQYF
TGCGCCAGCAGCCCCCTGGTCGGAGATACGCAGTATTTT
>.|TRBJ1-1|TRBV9|.
CASSVGGGMNTEAFF
TGTGCCAGCAGCGTAGGGGGGGGGATGAACACTGAAGCTTTCTTT
>TRBD2|TRBJ2-7|TRBV10-3|.
CAISEAGASGNEQYF
TGTGCCATCAGTGAGGCAGGGGCTAGCGGGAATGAGCAGTACTTC
>.|TRBJ2-7|TRBV29-1|.
CSVVYDRLSSYEQYF
TGCAGCGTTGTGTACGACAGGTTATCGTCCTACGAGCAGTACTTC
>.|TRBJ1-6|TRBV4-2|.
CASSQDMQGNSPLHF
TGTGCCAGCAGCCAAGATATGCAGGGAAACTCACCCCTCCACTTT
>TRBD1|TRBJ1-5|TRBV2|once
CATKQGAEQPQHF
TGTGCCACCAAACAGGGGGCGGAACAGCCCCAGCATTTT
>.|TRBJ1-2|TRBV11-2|.
CASSLDRGYGYTF
TGTGCCAGCAGCTTAGACAGGGGCTATGGCTACACCTTC
>TRBD1|TRBJ2-7|TRBV10-3|once
CAISETLDRGGLYEQYF
TGTGCCATCAGTGAGACTTTAGACAGGGGTGGCCTCTACGAGCAGTACTTC
>.|TRBJ2-7|TRBV1|.
CTNPSGGRHEQYF
TGCACCAACCCTTCGGGAGGGCGGCACGAGCAGTACTTC
>.|TRBJ1-2|TRBV7-9|.
CASSLVGGEASYGYTF
TGTGCCAGCAGCTTAGTCGGGGGAGAGGCATCCTATGGCTACACCTTC
>TRBD2|TRBJ2-7|TRBV11-3|.
CASSPRASGSTEQYF
TGTGCCAGCAGCCCTCGAGCTAGCGGGAGCACCGAGCAGTACTTC
>.|TRBJ2-3|TRBV27|.
CASSLWNSRTDTQYF
TGTGCCAGCAGTTTATGGAACTCGAGGACAGATACGCAGTATTTT